This TCR beta chain was profiled in a study of blood T cell repertoires in COVID-19. As for the study in general: From the United States, Italy and Spain came samples of acute and convalescent COVID-19. T cells, B-cell-depleted T cells, or PBMCs provided the cDNA or gDNA that served as material.

Repertoires were generated with immunoSEQ multiplex PCR, while TCRdb's copy carries only in-frame clones and drops some. The table records a few hundred thousand clones, around three quarters of them present only once. Concerning this clone: Other DNA sequences in this sample translate to the same CDR3.

The V gene's germline CDR1 is SNHLY and CDR2 FYNNEI. The CDR3 length is 15 residues. V shed 4 bases and J shed 3 bases, with 10 bases lying between them. The V call is TRBV2, the J call TRBJ1-6, with D possibly being TRBD1 (6 bases). The sequenced sample consisted of peripheral blood. The receptor was isolated from an elderly woman with acute or convalescent COVID-19. CDR3 sequence (DNA): TGTGCCAGCAGTGGGGAACAGGGCTATAATTCACCCCTCCACTTT. Translating gives CASSGEQGYNSPLHF. The full variable domain, with the rest looked up from reference TRBV2 and TRBJ1-6, is EPEVTQTPSHQVTQMGQEVILRCVPISNHLYFYWYRQILGQKVEFLVSFYNNEISEKSEIFDDQFSVERPDGSNFTLKIRSTKLEDSAMYFCASSGEQGYNSPLHFGNGTRLTVT.